This T cell receptor (beta chain) was sequenced in a study of CD8 T cells in Susac syndrome (dated by TCRdb to the late 2010s). Looking at the study overall: The study used repertoire sequencing to test whether antigen drove CD8+ T cell activation and differentiation in Susac syndrome. CD8+ T cell repertoire clonality was compared between about a dozen healthy donors, some 14 Susac syndrome patients and around 16 multiple sclerosis patients.

Reading the germline V gene (reference sequence) gives CDR1 LGHDT and CDR2 YNNKEL. The CDR3 contains 17 residues, cysteine and phenylalanine counted. Only CDR3 DNA is held: 51 bases, read in frame from base 1. Trimmed from V: 1 base; trimmed from J: 0 bases; junction bases lacking a gene match: 9. General study outcomes and caveats: The number of individuals in the TCR sequencing and HLA analysis was recognized as being relatively small.

Peripheral blood CD8+ and CD4+ T cells from healthy donors, Susac syndrome patients and multiple sclerosis patients were profiled using high-throughput TCR beta sequencing. Treatment-naive patients with stable or active relapsing-remitting disease fulfilling revised McDonald criteria were used as multiple sclerosis controls. Bulk CD8+ and CD4+ T cells were purified by magnetic negative isolation, while CD8+ TEMRA cells were enriched using FACS. Blood was collected in EDTA tubes and processed within 24 hours, with PBMCs isolated through density gradient centrifugation. PBMCs destined for TCR sequencing were cryopreserved in liquid nitrogen and later thawed in a 37 °C water bath. The sorted or isolated CD4+, CD8+ and CD8+ TEMRA cells reached a purity of at least 90%. RNA was extracted using the RNeasy kit, and about 0.45 to 1 ug of the RNA was reverse transcribed with random hexamers. The immunoSEQ multiplex PCR assay, covering 54 Vbeta and 13 Jbeta segments, was used to amplify TCR beta CDR3 regions. PCR amplification bias was corrected by using a synthetic template baseline for primer optimization and computational correction. The authors' analysis ran thus. Only productive sequences were kept, with reads annotated to V, D and J genes according to IMGT and analyzed in immunoSEQ Analyzer. Clonality was calculated as one minus the Shannon entropy normalized by log2 of the number of productive unique sequences. Public and private clones were assessed among the 100 most prevalent clones of each patient and control. Susac-specific clones were defined as absent from healthy and MS cohorts, 1052 published viral clones and other ImmuneACCESS disease sequences. TCRdb reprocessing: public reads trimmed at Q25 with fastp, clones called with MiXCR, in-frame beta chains kept. Each entry is one CDR3 protein sequence, shown with its most common DNA and genes. Clone size and V and J calls follow TCRdb, not the original study. This sample holds more than 150,000 distinct CDR3 sequences; around 95% were observed only once. 0.15% of the sample goes to the ten largest clones.

Comment on this clonotype: What this receptor recognizes is not known. Per-base qualities were not stored, and no clone one base away is much larger.

Rearrangement joined TRBV3-1 to TRBJ2-7, and 7 junctional nucleotides match TRBD2. The sequencing input was CD8+ T cells from PBMCs. This TCR derives from a human donor with multiple sclerosis. The CDR3 region: CASSQVKRGIFSYEQYF. The nucleotide sequence reads TGTGCCAGCAGCCAAGTGAAGCGGGGTATCTTCTCCTACGAGCAGTACTTC.